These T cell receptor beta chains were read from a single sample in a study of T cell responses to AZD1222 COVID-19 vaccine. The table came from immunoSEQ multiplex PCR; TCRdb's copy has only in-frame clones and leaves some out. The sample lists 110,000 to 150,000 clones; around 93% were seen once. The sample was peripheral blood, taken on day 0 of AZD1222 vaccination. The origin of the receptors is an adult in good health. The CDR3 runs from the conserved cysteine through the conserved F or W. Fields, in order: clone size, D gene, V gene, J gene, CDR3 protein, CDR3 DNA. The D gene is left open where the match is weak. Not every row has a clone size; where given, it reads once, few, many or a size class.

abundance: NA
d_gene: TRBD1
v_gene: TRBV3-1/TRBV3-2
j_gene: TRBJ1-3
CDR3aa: CASSQDWRQGHTIYF
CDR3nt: TGTGCCAGCAGCCAAGACTGGAGACAGGGCCACACCATATATTTT

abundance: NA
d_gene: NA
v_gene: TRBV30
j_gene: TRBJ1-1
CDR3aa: CAFQMNTEAFF
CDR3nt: TGTGCCTTCCAGATGAACACTGAAGCTTTCTTT

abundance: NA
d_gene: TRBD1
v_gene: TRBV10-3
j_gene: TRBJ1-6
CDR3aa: CAISDGQGRNSPLHF
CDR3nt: TGTGCCATCAGTGACGGACAGGGGAGGAATTCACCCCTCCACTTT

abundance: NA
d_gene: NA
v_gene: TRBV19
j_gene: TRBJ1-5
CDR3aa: CASSIGSYQPQHF
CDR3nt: TGTGCCAGTAGTATAGGTTCATATCAGCCCCAGCATTTT

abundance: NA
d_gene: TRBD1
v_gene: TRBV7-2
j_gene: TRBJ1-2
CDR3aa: CASSPTGNYGYTF
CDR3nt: TGTGCCAGCAGTCCGACAGGGAACTATGGCTACACCTTC

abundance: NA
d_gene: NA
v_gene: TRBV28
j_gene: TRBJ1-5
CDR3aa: CASIQALGNQPQHF
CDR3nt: TGTGCCAGCATCCAGGCGTTGGGCAATCAGCCCCAGCATTTT

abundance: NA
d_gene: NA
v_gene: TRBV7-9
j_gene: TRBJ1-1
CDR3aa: CASSKRDNTEAFF
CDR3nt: TGTGCCAGCAGCAAAAGAGATAACACTGAAGCTTTCTTT

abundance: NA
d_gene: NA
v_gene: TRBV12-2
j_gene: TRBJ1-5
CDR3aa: CASRPRTANNQPQHF
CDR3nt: TGTGCAAGTCGCCCCCGGACGGCGAACAATCAGCCCCAGCATTTT

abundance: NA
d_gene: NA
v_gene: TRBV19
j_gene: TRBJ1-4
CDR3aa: CASSIAGLGEKLFF
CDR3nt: TGTGCCAGTAGTATAGCGGGGTTGGGTGAAAAACTGTTTTTT

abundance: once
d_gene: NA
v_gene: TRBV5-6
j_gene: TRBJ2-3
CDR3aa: CASSSGLASTDTQYF
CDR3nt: TGTGCCAGCAGCTCGGGTCTCGCTAGCACAGATACGCAGTATTTT

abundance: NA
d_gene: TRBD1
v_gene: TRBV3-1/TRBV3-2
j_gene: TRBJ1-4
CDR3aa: CASRQRQGELFF
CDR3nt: TGTGCCAGCAGACAAAGACAGGGTGAACTGTTTTTT

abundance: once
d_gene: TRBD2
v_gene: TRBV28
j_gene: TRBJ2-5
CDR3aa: CASSLAGGPEETQYF
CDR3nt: TGTGCCAGCAGTTTAGCGGGGGGGCCGGAGGAGACCCAGTACTTC

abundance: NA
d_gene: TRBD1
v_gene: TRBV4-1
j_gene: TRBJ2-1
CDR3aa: CASSPLDRGRLGNEQFF
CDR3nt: TGCGCCAGCAGCCCCTTGGACAGGGGGCGATTAGGAAATGAGCAGTTCTTC

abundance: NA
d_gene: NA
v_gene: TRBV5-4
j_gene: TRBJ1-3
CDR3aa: CASSFRGLSGNTIYF
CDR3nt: TGTGCCAGCAGCTTCAGGGGACTCTCAGGAAACACCATATATTTT

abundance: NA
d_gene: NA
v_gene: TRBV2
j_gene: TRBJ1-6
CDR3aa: CASSDGWSPLHF
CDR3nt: TGTGCCAGCAGTGACGGGTGGTCACCCCTCCACTTT

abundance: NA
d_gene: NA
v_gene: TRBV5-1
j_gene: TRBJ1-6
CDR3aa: CASSLDRTENNSPLHF
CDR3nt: TGCGCCAGCAGCCTAGACAGGACCGAGAATAATTCACCCCTCCACTTT

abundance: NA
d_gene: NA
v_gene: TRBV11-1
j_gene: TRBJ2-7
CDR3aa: CASSLAVFREEQYF
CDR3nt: TGTGCCAGCAGCTTAGCCGTGTTCCGGGAGGAGCAGTACTTC

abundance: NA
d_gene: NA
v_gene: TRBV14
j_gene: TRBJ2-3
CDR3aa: CASSLITMTDTQYF
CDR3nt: TGTGCCAGCAGCCTAATAACCATGACAGATACGCAGTATTTT

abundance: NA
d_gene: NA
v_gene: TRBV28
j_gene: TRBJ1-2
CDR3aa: CASSLGTTNYGYTF
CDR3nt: TGTGCCAGCAGCCTGGGGACAACTAACTATGGCTACACCTTC

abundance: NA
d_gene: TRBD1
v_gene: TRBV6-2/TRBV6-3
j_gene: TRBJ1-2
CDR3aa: CASSFTGGYGYTF
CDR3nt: TGTGCCAGCAGTTTTACAGGGGGCTATGGCTACACCTTC

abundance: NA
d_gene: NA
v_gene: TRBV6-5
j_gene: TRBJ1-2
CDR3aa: CASSYAQGHYGYTF
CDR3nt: TGTGCCAGCAGTTACGCGCAGGGGCACTATGGCTACACCTTC

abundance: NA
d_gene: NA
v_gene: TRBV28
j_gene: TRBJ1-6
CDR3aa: CASTLDRSVRPLHF
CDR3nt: TGTGCCAGCACCCTAGACAGGTCAGTTCGACCCCTCCACTTT

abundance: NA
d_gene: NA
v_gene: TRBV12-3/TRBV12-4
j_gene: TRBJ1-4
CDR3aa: CASSLVGSEKLFF
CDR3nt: TGTGCCAGCAGTTTAGTGGGGTCTGAAAAACTGTTTTTT

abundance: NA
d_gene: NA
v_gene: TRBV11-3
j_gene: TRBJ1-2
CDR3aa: CASSLKDGWYYGYTF
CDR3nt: TGTGCCAGCAGCTTAAAGGACGGATGGTACTATGGCTACACCTTC